The 26 T cell receptor beta chains given below trace back to one sample, sequenced in a study of blood T cell repertoires in COVID-19 (dated by TCRdb to the early 2020s). Library prep was done by the immunoSEQ multiplex PCR assay. Drawn from immuneACCESS, this table holds only the in-frame rearrangements with V and J called that TCRdb kept. Clones are partly lost; checked studies trace under half to an unresolved V gene and leave the rest unexplained. Across this sample there are about 190,000 clones, with about 81% seen only once. The ten largest account for under 15% of the sample. Sequences were obtained from peripheral blood. These receptors came from a man younger than 40 with active or convalescent COVID-19.

As DNA, the CDR3 is TGTGCCAGCAGCCAAGGAGGACAGCGCACAGATACGCAGTATTTT. Encoded protein: CASSQGGQRTDTQYF. The chain carries TRBV14 and TRBJ2-3, with D possibly being TRBD1 (6 bases). CDR1 is SGHDN and CDR2 is FVKESK in the germline V gene. V lost 1 base and J 1 base, leaving 9 bases between the germline ends. There are 15 residues in the CDR3.

CDR3 sequence reads: CASSGSGINRPGNTIYF. The CDR3 DNA reads as TGTGCCAGTAGTGGTTCGGGAATTAATAGGCCTGGAAACACCATATATTTT. This sequence joins TRBV19 and TRBJ1-3; D not resolved. Trimming cost V 5 bases and J 2 bases, with 19 bases left between them. The CDR3 covers 17 residues. The germline CDR1 and CDR2 sequences are LNHDA and SQIVND (reference sequence).

V usage is TRBV27 and J usage is TRBJ1-1, with D maybe TRBD1 (5 bases). Trimming left V 3 bases short and J 6 bases short, with 17 bases between. The CDR3 is 15 residues long. Germline V gene lookup returns CDR1 MNHEY and CDR2 SMNVEV (reference sequence). CDR3 nucleotide sequence: TGTGCCAGCAGTTTGGGGGGGTGGGGTAATCCTGAAGCTTTCTTT. Translating gives CASSLGGWGNPEAFF.

The table lists this clone with many counts. The V gene is TRBV11-3, the J gene TRBJ2-2; D might be TRBD1 (6 bases). V gave up 4 bases and J gave up 7 bases, with 10 bases separating them. This CDR3 region has 13 residues. Germline CDR1 is SGHNT and CDR2 is YENEEA. The CDR3, as DNA: TGTGCCAGCAGCTCCCTGACAGGCGGGGAGCTGTTTTTT. This gives the protein CASSSLTGGELFF.

This rearrangement joins TRBV24-1 to TRBJ1-6; D is uncertain. Germline V gene data show CDR1 as KGHDR and CDR2 as SFDVKD. This CDR3 is 15 amino acids long. V was clipped by 5 bases and J by 1 base, with 8 bases between them. For the CDR3, the DNA is TGTGCCACCAGTGGCGTTAAGTCCTATAATTCACCCCTCCACTTT. Encoded protein: CATSGVKSYNSPLHF.

The chain links TRBV11-2 to TRBJ2-7; tentatively, D is TRBD1 (6 bases). V was shortened by 4 bases and J by 2 bases, with 15 bases between the two germline ends. Germline CDR1 SGHAT, CDR2 FQNNGV. CDR3 length: 15 amino acids. The CDR3 spells CASSSWGRGAYEQYV. In DNA, the CDR3 is TGTGCCAGCAGCTCCTGGGGCAGGGGAGCCTACGAGCAGTACGTC.

J is TRBJ1-5 and V is TRBV11-2; 7 positions agree with TRBD1. This CDR3 has 13 residues. V dropped 5 bases and J dropped 5; count of bases not matched to a gene: 3. Germline assignment: CDR1 SGHAT and CDR2 FQNNGV. The CDR3 protein is CASSLGTDQPQHF. CDR3 sequence (DNA): TGTGCCAGCAGCCTCGGGACAGATCAGCCCCAGCATTTT.

This clone was observed a handful of times. CDR3 sequence: CASSQDGERQGAYGYTF. For the CDR3, the DNA is TGCGCCAGCAGCCAAGATGGGGAAAGACAGGGTGCCTATGGCTACACCTTC. The chain uses TRBV4-1 and TRBJ1-2, with 7 bases aligning to TRBD1. The CDR3 runs to 17 residues. The V gene's germline CDR1 is MGHRA and CDR2 YSYEKL. J was trimmed by 4 bases and V by 0 bases; bases with no gene match: 11.

This rearrangement joins TRBV6-5 to TRBJ2-7, with D possibly being TRBD2 (7 bases). V dropped 10 bases and J dropped 2 bases, with 18 bases sitting between them. The CDR3 sequence is 14 residues long. Germline values: CDR1 MNHEY, CDR2 SVGAGI. The CDR3 coding sequence is TGTGCCACCATCGAAGGGGGGGGCCCCTACGAGCAGTACGTC. Its translation is CATIEGGGPYEQYV.

This chain links TRBV14 with TRBJ1-2; possibly TRBD1 for D (6 bases). Trimming cost V 4 bases and J 7 bases, with 13 bases left between them. Germline loops: CDR1 SGHDN, CDR2 FVKESK. There are 13 residues in the CDR3. Written as DNA, the CDR3 is TGTGCCAGCAGCCTTGTGGGGGCGGTTGGCTACACCTTC. It is translated as CASSLVGAVGYTF.

The chain has TRBV6-2 or TRBV6-3 and TRBJ1-4; possible D gene TRBD1, 6 bases. V was pared by 2 bases and J by 8 bases, with 12 bases between. The V gene's germline CDR1 is MNHEY and CDR2 SVGEGT. This CDR3 contains 14 residues. The CDR3 reads CASSYGGTREKLFF. CDR3 nucleotides: TGTGCCAGCAGTTACGGGGGCACTAGGGAAAAACTGTTTTTT.

A note on this clone: At one of its ends the junction is not consistent with the germline gene, which may arise from a read error. The chain links TRBV30 to TRBJ1-1; a possible D gene is TRBD1 (5 bases). CDR3 length: 13 residues. CDR1 is GTSNPN, CDR2 SVGIG, per germline (reference sequence). The DNA of the CDR3 is TGTGCCTTGAGTAGGGGCCCTGTCACTGAAGCTTTCTTT. Its protein is CALSRGPVTEAFF.

This sequence joins TRBV24-1 and TRBJ2-5, with D possibly TRBD2 on 6 matching bases. This CDR3 is built from 16 residues. The V gene's germline CDR1 is KGHDR and CDR2 SFDVKD. The V gene lost 8 bases and the J gene lost 0 bases, with 18 bases spanning the gap. The CDR3 loop is CATKAPSGHNQETQYF. CDR3 sequence (DNA): TGTGCCACCAAGGCTCCCAGCGGGCACAACCAAGAGACCCAGTACTTC.

The chain links TRBV28 to TRBJ1-6; possibly TRBD1 for D (5 bases). V was cut by 4 bases and J by 5 bases, with 12 bases left in between. Germline loops: CDR1 MDHEN, CDR2 SYDVKM. The CDR3 contains 15 residues. In DNA, the CDR3 is TGTGCCAGCAGTTCCAGGGAAAGGGATAATTCACCCCTCCACTTT. It encodes CASSSRERDNSPLHF.

Only a few counts were recorded for this clone. The V gene is TRBV10-3, the J gene TRBJ1-1; a possible D gene is TRBD1 (5 bases). The germline V gene has CDR1 ENHRY and CDR2 SYGVKD. Trimming took off 3 bases at V and 0 bases at J, with 14 bases between the two ends. The length of the CDR3 is 16 residues. CDR3 coding DNA: TGTGCCATCAGTGAAGGGAGGGGCCTACTGAACACTGAAGCTTTCTTT. Its protein is CAISEGRGLLNTEAFF.

The chain employs TRBV28 and TRBJ2-7; 9 bases fit TRBD1. Germline values: CDR1 MDHEN, CDR2 SYDVKM. The CDR3 is 14 amino acids. Losses at the gene ends were 5 bases for V and 3 bases for J; bases not matched to a gene: 5. The CDR3 loop reads CASSNQGQGYEQYV. Here the CDR3 DNA reads TGTGCCAGCAGTAACCAGGGACAGGGCTACGAGCAGTACGTC.

The chain carries TRBV7-8 and TRBJ2-3, with TRBD2 identical over 15 bases. CDR1 is SGHVS, CDR2 FQNEAQ, per germline. The length of the CDR3 is 17 residues. J gave up 3 bases and V 8 bases, and 9 bases lay outside the gene matches. This CDR3 reads CASYLGLAGGLTDTQYF. The CDR3 DNA reads TGTGCCAGCTACCTAGGACTAGCGGGGGGGCTTACAGATACGCAGTATTTT.

This clone occurred many times. The rearrangement joins TRBV24-1 to TRBJ2-7; D remains unclear. Trimming took off 8 bases at V and 5 bases at J, with 3 bases between the two ends. CDR1 is KGHDR and CDR2 is SFDVKD in the germline V gene. This CDR3 is 9 amino acids long. The DNA of the CDR3 is TGTGCCACCATAAACGAGCAGTACTTC. Translating gives CATINEQYF.

V is TRBV5-5 and J is TRBJ1-4; 8 nucleotides align to TRBD1. Germline CDR1 SGHKS, CDR2 YYEKEE (reference sequence). This CDR3 region has 16 residues. Trimming at V came to 3 bases and at J to 17 bases, leaving 21 bases not matched to a gene. The CDR3 here is CASSSNLGQGTQGLFF. CDR3 in DNA: TGTGCCAGCAGCTCCAACCTTGGACAGGGAACGCAGGGTCTTTTTTTT. The whole variable domain, filled in from reference TRBV5-5 and TRBJ1-4, reads DAGVTQSPTHLIKTRGQQVTLRCSPISGHKSVSWYQQVLGQGPQFIFQYYEKEERGRGNFPDRFSARQFPNYSSELNVNALLLGDSALYLCASSSNLGQGTQGLFFGSGTQLSVL.

This rearrangement joins TRBV3-1 (or the pseudogene TRBV3-2) to TRBJ2-7; possibly TRBD2 for D (6 bases). Trimming pared 11 bases from V and 0 bases from J, leaving 23 bases between. The CDR3 contains 16 residues. Germline-derived CDR1 and CDR2 are LGHDT and YNNKEL (reference sequence). The CDR3 region has the DNA TGTGCCGCACGGGACTGCGCCAAATGTTTCTCCTACGAGCAGTACGTC. The encoded protein is CAARDCAKCFSYEQYV.

J is TRBJ2-1 and V is TRBV25-1, with 10 bases matching TRBD2. The CDR3 runs 15 residues. Germline V CDR1 and CDR2: MGHDK, SYGVNS. J gave up 4 bases and V 3 bases, and 3 bases lay outside the gene matches. Here the CDR3 reads CASSELTSGYNEQFF. CDR3 nucleotides: TGTGCCAGCAGTGAGTTGACTAGCGGGTACAATGAGCAGTTCTTC.

V and J are TRBV19 and TRBJ1-6; D perhaps matches TRBD1 (5 bases). Germline V gene lookup returns CDR1 LNHDA and CDR2 SQIVND (reference sequence). Between the trimmed V and J ends, which lost 8 bases and 8 bases, there was a span of 19 bases. The CDR3 spans 15 residues. The CDR3 DNA reads TGTGCCAGTTGGGATCAGGGTCACAAGGATTCACCCCTCCACTTT. It yields the protein CASWDQGHKDSPLHF. Complete variable domain (other parts from reference TRBV19 and TRBJ1-6): DGGITQSPKYLFRKEGQNVTLSCEQNLNHDAMYWYRQDPGQGLRLIYYSQIVNDFQKGDIAEGYSVSREKKESFPLTVTSAQKNPTAFYLCASWDQGHKDSPLHFGNGTRLTVT.

This clone was detected a few times. The chain is built from TRBV5-6 and TRBJ2-3; TRBD1 might be the D (6 bases). V dropped 5 bases and J dropped 0 bases, with 13 bases sitting between them. The CDR3 is 15 amino acids. In germline, CDR1 is SGHDT, CDR2 YYEEEE. CDR3 amino acids: CASSPSTGSTDTQYF. For the CDR3, the DNA is TGTGCCAGCAGTCCTTCGACAGGCAGCACAGATACGCAGTATTTT.

This chain connects TRBV21-1 to TRBJ2-7; the tabulated D call, TRBD1, remains unverified against the DNA. TRBV21-1 is assigned pseudogene status. The CDR3 contains 16 residues. The CDR3 spells CASSKGGWDSSYEQYV. CDR3 bases: TGTGCCAGCAGCAAAGGGGGATGGGACAGCTCCTACGAGCAGTACGTC.

The chain has TRBV12-3 or TRBV12-4 and TRBJ2-3; D gene uncertain. CDR3 length: 11 amino acids. Between the trimmed V and J ends, which lost 6 bases and 5 bases, there was a span of 6 bases. This chain's CDR3 is CASRPIDTQYF. CDR3 nucleotide sequence: TGTGCCAGCAGGCCTATAGATACGCAGTATTTT.

The V call is TRBV7-9, the J call TRBJ1-3; possibly TRBD1 for D (5 bases). With 2 bases removed from V and 4 bases from J, the gap between germline ends came to 12 bases. The CDR3 runs 15 residues. In germline, CDR1 is SEHNR, CDR2 FQNEAQ (reference sequence). The CDR3 bases are TGTGCCAGCAGCTTAATCGGGGGATACGGAAACACCATATATTTT. It codes for CASSLIGGYGNTIYF.